Ten or more counts support the clone carrying this T cell receptor (beta chain). Its cognate antigen is unknown. RNA transcripts served as the template for amplifying TCR beta CDR3 regions. With the HTBI primer set, the TCR CDR3 went through a first round of RT-PCR. One entry per CDR3 protein, called by TCRdb with MiXCR from the multiplex PCR reads. This sample has about 180,000 distinct CDR3 sequences, with over 15% found just once. This entry comes from a study of T cells in Graves' hyperthyroidism and ophthalmopathy. Stable Graves' hyperthyroidism meant no ophthalmopathy progression within 18 months. Clinical symptoms, serum thyroxine and TRAb, thyroid ultrasound and orbital computed tomography were used for the diagnoses. Whole-study findings and limits: The model anticipated ophthalmopathy a median around six months pre-onset.

Trimming removed 6 bases at V and 5 bases at J, with 16 bases between. This CDR3 contains 14 residues. In germline, CDR1 is MNHEY, CDR2 SVGEGT. Sequencing used blood. The receptor's source is a woman between 50 and 59 years old with Graves' hyperthyroidism. The chain uses TRBV6-2 or TRBV6-3 and TRBJ1-2; maybe TRBD1 (6 bases). The CDR3 DNA follows: TGTGCCAGCAGAAGTCTCGGACAGATTTATGGCTACACCTTC. It codes for CASRSLGQIYGYTF.